These 30 T cell receptor beta chains were all obtained from the same sample, sequenced in a study of cytomegalovirus exposure and HLA in healthy donors. Researchers ran the PCR with 60 Vbeta and 13 Jbeta primers. Here immunoSEQ multiplex PCR was the method, and the copy in TCRdb shows in-frame clones only, minus some. Among roughly 38,000 clones listed, less than 85% were seen once. The sample comprised PBMCs. The receptors derive from a woman under 40 in good health and CMV-seropositive.

A few counts support this clone. The J gene is TRBJ1-1, the V gene TRBV6-1; 8 bases map to TRBD1. CDR1 MNHNS and CDR2 SASEGT come from the germline V gene. CDR3 length equals 14 residues. After removal of 5 bases from V and 5 bases from J, the junction contained 7 bases not matched to a gene. The CDR3 here is CASSRQGMWTEAFF. The DNA for the CDR3 is TGTGCCAGCAGTAGACAGGGGATGTGGACTGAAGCTTTCTTT.

This chain joins TRBV29-1 and TRBJ1-2; TRBD1 aligns across 8 bases. Germline CDR1 reads SQVTM; CDR2 reads ANQGSEA. Germline trimming cut 8 bases from V and 6 bases from J; bases unmatched to any gene: 11. The CDR3 length is 13 residues. The CDR3 spells CSITGGLEDGYTF. CDR3 bases: TGCAGCATCACAGGGGGATTGGAGGATGGCTACACCTTC.

This chain links TRBV7-8 with TRBJ2-2; D is ambiguous. This CDR3 has 17 residues. Germline CDR1 and CDR2: SGHVS and FQNEAQ. V lost 5 bases, J lost 4 bases, and 20 bases lay in between. In nucleotides, the CDR3 is TGTGCCAGCAGCCAGCAGCTTCGAGGAGACCTCACCGGGGAGCTGTTTTTT. It specifies CASSQQLRGDLTGELFF.

The chain couples TRBV9 to TRBJ2-1, with TRBD2 as a possible D gene (7 bases). The CDR3 consists of 15 residues. Deletions cut 3 bases from V and 8 bases from J, with 18 bases between. Germline V gene data show CDR1 as SGDLS and CDR2 as YYNGEE. The CDR3 here is CASSASGAEGDEQFF. CDR3 nucleotide sequence: TGTGCCAGCAGCGCAAGCGGGGCCGAGGGGGATGAGCAGTTCTTC.

The chain is built from TRBV7-9 and TRBJ1-1, with TRBD1 as a possible D gene (5 bases). Germline CDR1 reads SEHNR; CDR2 reads FQNEAQ (reference sequence). V was clipped by 5 bases and J by 4 bases, with 20 bases between them. CDR3 length: 16 residues. The CDR3 coding sequence is TGTGCCAGCAGCCGTGGACGGGGGGGGGATAGCACTGAAGCTTTCTTT. Translated: CASSRGRGGDSTEAFF.

The V gene is TRBV6-4, the J gene TRBJ2-3, with 9 positions matching TRBD1. CDR3 length: 13 amino acids. Germline trimming cut 8 bases from V and 2 bases from J; bases unmatched to any gene: 2. CDR1 MRHNA and CDR2 SNTAGT come from the germline V gene. CDR3 bases: TGTGCCAGCGGGGACAGGGACACAGATACGCAGTATTTT. It specifies CASGDRDTDTQYF.

DNA for the CDR3: TGCGCCAGCATCCCAGGTGACTCCTACGAGCAGTACTTC. This gives the protein CASIPGDSYEQYF. V gene TRBV10-2 combines with J gene TRBJ2-7, with D unresolved. The CDR3 totals 13 residues. Trimming shortened V by 7 bases and J by 0 bases, and 10 bases separated the two germline ends. Germline V gene sequence: CDR1 WSHSY, CDR2 SAAADI.

The chain is built from TRBV5-8 and TRBJ1-1, with D possibly being TRBD1 (5 bases). Germline V gene sequence: CDR1 SGHTS, CDR2 YDEGEE. Trimming cost V 4 bases and J 4 bases, with 14 bases left between them. This CDR3 has 14 amino acids. CDR3 in DNA: TGTGCCAGCAGCCCGGGGGGGTACGGCACTGAAGCTTTCTTT. This gives the protein CASSPGGYGTEAFF.

This sequence joins TRBV6-5 and TRBJ2-7, with a weak D call TRBD2 (5 bases). Looked up from germline, CDR1 is MNHEY and CDR2 is SVGAGI. The ends were cut back, 6 bases at V and 6 bases at J, with 15 bases in the middle. The CDR3 totals 13 residues. CDR3 coding DNA: TGTGCCAGCAGATATAGCGCGGCGGGCGAGCAGTACTTC. Residues: CASRYSAAGEQYF.

This rearrangement joins TRBV19 to TRBJ1-6; D perhaps matches TRBD1 (6 bases). This CDR3 comprises 14 residues. V was pared by 5 bases and J by 10 bases, with 15 bases between. Germline values: CDR1 LNHDA, CDR2 SQIVND (reference sequence). The CDR3 bases are TGTGCCAGTAGTGTAACAGGGAAAGGATCACCCCTCCACTTT. It codes for CASSVTGKGSPLHF.

The rearrangement joins TRBV5-1 to TRBJ2-2, with 10 positions matching TRBD1. J lost 0 bases, V lost 4 bases, and 0 bases had no gene match. This CDR3 contains 15 residues. Germline loops: CDR1 SGHRS, CDR2 YFSETQ. This CDR3 is CASSGTGANTGELFF. CDR3 DNA sequence: TGCGCCAGCAGCGGGACAGGGGCGAACACCGGGGAGCTGTTTTTT.

The J gene is TRBJ2-7, the V gene TRBV19; 9 bases fit TRBD1. This CDR3 is built from 14 residues. Trimming at V came to 3 bases and at J to 4 bases, leaving 4 bases not matched to a gene. Germline loops: CDR1 LNHDA, CDR2 SQIVND (reference sequence). The CDR3, as DNA: TGTGCCAGTAGTATGATGACAGGGGGGTACGAGCAGTACTTC. The encoded protein is CASSMMTGGYEQYF.

The chain recombines TRBV5-6 with TRBJ1-2; D is possibly TRBD1 (5 bases). This CDR3 region has 13 residues. V gave up 2 bases and J gave up 7 bases, with 12 bases separating them. Germline assignment: CDR1 SGHDT and CDR2 YYEEEE. The CDR3 bases are TGTGCCAGCAGCTTAAACCAGGGCCCTGGCTACACCTTC. This gives the protein CASSLNQGPGYTF.

The chain recombines TRBV7-3 with TRBJ2-3, with 8 bases matching TRBD2. The junction had 18 bases not matched to a gene; V was cut back by 5 bases and J by 5 bases. CDR1 and CDR2 (germline): SGHTA, FQGTGA. CDR3 length equals 18 residues. CDR3 residues: CASSPSPGGAGMVDTQYF. In DNA form, the CDR3 reads TGTGCCAGCAGCCCCAGCCCCGGGGGGGCCGGGATGGTAGATACGCAGTATTTT.

The chain joins TRBV28 to TRBJ2-7; 10 bases are a match to TRBD1. The length of the CDR3 is 15 residues. With 6 bases clipped from V and 6 bases from J, the junction kept 11 bases outside the gene matches. The germline gives CDR1 MDHEN, CDR2 SYDVKM. The CDR3 DNA sequence: TGTGCCAGCAGGGGGAGGACAGGGGGATCTCCCGAGCAGTACTTC. It codes for CASRGRTGGSPEQYF.

This clone was seen a handful of times. The V gene is TRBV27, the J gene TRBJ1-5, with D perhaps matching TRBD1 (5 bases). V lost 2 bases to trimming and J lost 4 bases, with 12 bases between them. Germline V gene data show CDR1 as MNHEY and CDR2 as SMNVEV (reference sequence). This CDR3 has 15 residues. CDR3 nucleotide sequence: TGTGCCAGCAGTTTAGTTTGGGGGGGGAATCAGCCCCAGCATTTT. This sequence encodes CASSLVWGGNQPQHF.

The chain employs TRBV5-4 and TRBJ2-3; possibly TRBD2 for D (6 bases). The length of the CDR3 is 17 residues. Germline CDR1 is SGHNT and CDR2 is YYREEE (reference sequence). Trimming cost V 4 bases and J 0 bases, with 18 bases left between them. The CDR3, as DNA: TGTGCCAGCAGCCACCGACTTGCGGGATCTAGCACAGATACGCAGTATTTT. Translating it yields CASSHRLAGSSTDTQYF.

Concerning this clone: The same CDR3 can be traced to other DNA sequences in this sample. The chain joins TRBV18 to TRBJ1-1; no definite D call. This CDR3 has 14 amino acids. Between the trimmed V and J ends, which lost 2 bases and 2 bases, there was a span of 9 bases. Germline V gives CDR1 KGHSH, CDR2 LQKENI. The CDR3 reads CASSPLSRNTEAFF. The DNA of the CDR3 is TGTGCCAGCTCACCATTGAGTCGTAACACTGAAGCTTTCTTT. Combining the CDR3 with reference TRBV18 and TRBJ1-1 gives the whole variable domain NAGVMQNPRHLVRRRGQEARLRCSPMKGHSHVYWYRQLPEEGLKFMVYLQKENIIDESGMPKERFSAEFPKEGPSILRIQQVVRGDSAAYFCASSPLSRNTEAFFGQGTRLTVV.

The chain is built from TRBV10-2 and TRBJ2-3; D gene uncertain. There are 15 residues in the CDR3. Germline loops: CDR1 WSHSY, CDR2 SAAADI. The ends were cut back, 2 bases at V and 0 bases at J, with 9 bases in the middle. CDR3 sequence reads: CASSERVTSTDTQYF. CDR3 nucleotides: TGCGCCAGCAGTGAGCGGGTCACTAGCACAGATACGCAGTATTTT.

The chain has TRBV19 and TRBJ1-1; 9 bases align to TRBD1. This CDR3 comprises 12 residues. Germline V CDR1 and CDR2: LNHDA, SQIVND (reference sequence). V was pared by 9 bases and J by 5 bases, with 4 bases of the junction left unmatched. Written as DNA, the CDR3 is TGTGCCAGCAGACAGGGGGGGACTGAAGCTTTCTTT. Translating it yields CASRQGGTEAFF.

The J gene is TRBJ1-1, the V gene TRBV7-9, with no clear D. The CDR3 consists of 13 residues. Germline CDR1 and CDR2: SEHNR and FQNEAQ (reference sequence). V lost 4 bases and J 1 base, leaving 7 bases between the germline ends. The CDR3 nucleotides are TGTGCCAGCAGCTCGGAGACGAACACTGAAGCTTTCTTT. It encodes CASSSETNTEAFF.

The V call is TRBV6-5, the J call TRBJ1-1; 8 bases agree with TRBD1. Losses at the gene ends were 6 bases for V and 11 bases for J; bases not matched to a gene: 17. Germline CDR1 and CDR2: MNHEY and SVGAGI. The CDR3 totals 15 residues. The CDR3 nucleotides are TGTGCCAGCAGCCCCGGGGGCCTGACAGGGGTGGCCGCTTTCTTT. Amino acids: CASSPGGLTGVAAFF.

The gene calls are TRBV28 and TRBJ2-2; tentatively, D is TRBD1 (5 bases). Trimming removed 4 bases at V and 1 base at J, with 7 bases between. Looked up from germline, CDR1 is MDHEN and CDR2 is SYDVKM. CDR3 length equals 14 residues. CDR3 sequence: CASSWQGNTGELFF. For the CDR3, the DNA is TGTGCCAGCAGTTGGCAGGGGAACACCGGGGAGCTGTTTTTT.

The CDR3 DNA sequence: TGCGCCAGCAGCTCCGGGACAGGAGTGTGGGCAGATACGCAGTATTTT. Encoded protein: CASSSGTGVWADTQYF. The V and J genes are TRBV5-1 and TRBJ2-3; 8 bases map to TRBD1. J was trimmed by 4 bases and V by 3 bases; bases with no gene match: 10. The CDR3 is made up of 16 amino acids. Germline CDR1 and CDR2: SGHRS and YFSETQ. Full variable domain (rest looked up from reference TRBV5-1 and TRBJ2-3): KAGVTQTPRYLIKTRGQQVTLSCSPISGHRSVSWYQQTPGQGLQFLFEYFSETQRNKGNFPGRFSGRQFSNSRSEMNVSTLELGDSALYLCASSSGTGVWADTQYFGPGTRLTVL.

The rearrangement uses TRBV5-1 and TRBJ2-1; possibly TRBD2 for D (7 bases). Between the trimmed V and J ends, which lost 2 bases and 5 bases, there was a span of 11 bases. This CDR3 region has 14 residues. CDR1 is SGHRS and CDR2 is YFSETQ in the germline V gene. The DNA of the CDR3 is TGCGCCAGCAGCTTCCAGGGGAGGGACAATGAGCAGTTCTTC. Encoded protein: CASSFQGRDNEQFF.

For this clone: An end of the junction differs from the germline gene, which may be a read error. The chain couples TRBV2 to TRBJ1-1, with D perhaps TRBD1 (5 bases). Germline V gene data show CDR1 as SNHLY and CDR2 as FYNNEI. The CDR3 contains 16 residues. The DNA for the CDR3 is TGTGCCAGCCGTGAAGGAAGGGGTACAACGGGCACTGAAGCTTTCTTT. Residues: CASREGRGTTGTEAFF.

The chain uses TRBV21-1 and TRBJ2-1; the table names TRBD1, a call not compared with the DNA. TRBV21-1 is an annotated pseudogene. The CDR3 has 14 residues. The chain's CDR3 is CASSKARGGNEQFF. The CDR3 DNA sequence: TGTGCCAGCAGCAAAGCGCGAGGGGGCAATGAGCAGTTCTTC.

The CDR3 sequence is CASSDLSGQGGRGELFF. CDR3 DNA: TGTGCCAGCAGCGACCTGTCGGGACAGGGTGGTCGCGGGGAGCTGTTTTTT. The V call is TRBV11-3, the J call TRBJ2-2; 9 bases align to TRBD1. The CDR3 has 17 amino acids. Trimming took 5 bases from V and 7 from J; bases not matched to a gene: 14. CDR1 and CDR2 (germline): SGHNT, YENEEA.

This rearrangement joins TRBV6-5 to TRBJ2-7, with a possible D match to TRBD2 (5 bases). CDR1 is MNHEY, CDR2 SVGAGI, per germline. This CDR3 contains 15 residues. The ends were cut back, 0 bases at V and 2 bases at J, with 11 bases in the middle. CDR3 in amino acids: CASSYSNPGTYEQYF. The CDR3 DNA sequence: TGTGCCAGCAGTTACTCGAATCCGGGAACCTACGAGCAGTACTTC.

The V call is TRBV6-5, the J call TRBJ1-5; D possibly corresponds to TRBD1 (6 bases). CDR3 length: 15 residues. Trimming left V 5 bases short and J 1 base short, with 12 bases between. Germline-derived CDR1 and CDR2 are MNHEY and SVGAGI. The CDR3 region has the DNA TGTGCCAGCAGTCCCCAAGGGGGAAGCAATCAGCCCCAGCATTTT. This gives the protein CASSPQGGSNQPQHF.